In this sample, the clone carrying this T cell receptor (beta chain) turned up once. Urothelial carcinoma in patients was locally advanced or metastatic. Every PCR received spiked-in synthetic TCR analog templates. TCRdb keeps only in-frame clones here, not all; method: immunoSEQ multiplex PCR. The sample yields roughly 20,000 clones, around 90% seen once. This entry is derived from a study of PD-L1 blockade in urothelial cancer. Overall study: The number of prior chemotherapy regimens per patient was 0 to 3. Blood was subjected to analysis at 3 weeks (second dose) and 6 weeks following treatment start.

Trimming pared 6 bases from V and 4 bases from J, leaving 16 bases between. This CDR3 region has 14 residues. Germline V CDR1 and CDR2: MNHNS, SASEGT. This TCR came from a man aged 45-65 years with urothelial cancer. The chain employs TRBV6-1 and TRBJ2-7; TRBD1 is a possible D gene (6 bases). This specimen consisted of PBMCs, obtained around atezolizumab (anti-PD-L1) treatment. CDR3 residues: CASSPTPGQYEQYF. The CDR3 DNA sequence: TGTGCCAGCAGCCCCACCCCCGGACAGTACGAGCAGTACTTC.